This T cell receptor (beta chain) was captured in a study of CD8 T cells in ankylosing spondylitis. The CDR3 has 16 residues. V was pared by 6 bases and J by 8 bases, with 13 bases of the junction left unmatched. Germline CDR1 reads SEHNR; CDR2 reads FQNEAQ (reference sequence). Study-wide results and caveats: There was a TCR beta motif, made of several highly homologous variants, that appeared characteristic of ankylosing spondylitis blood.

TCRdb ran MiXCR on the 5' RACE reads and lists one entry per CDR3 protein. The sample yields 750,000 to 850,000 distinct CDR3 sequences, about an eighth seen once. This clonotype was detected many times. Its cognate antigen is unknown. This chain links TRBV7-9 with TRBJ1-4; 9 positions match TRBD1. Sequenced input: blood, either unsorted or a sorted T cell fraction (not recorded which). The TCR was taken from a male donor with ankylosing spondylitis. CDR3 nucleotides: TGTGCCAGCAGTCACAGGGGGCAGGAGTTTCTCGAAAAACTGTTTTTT. Translation: CASSHRGQEFLEKLFF.